One and the same sample provided the 18 T cell receptor beta chains below, sequenced in a study of cytomegalovirus exposure and HLA in healthy donors. Some clones are missing from TCRdb's copy, which holds only in-frame ones; the method was immunoSEQ multiplex PCR. The sample comprises some 150,000 clones, 75% to 90% of which are singletons, and 6.2% rests with the top ten. The sequenced sample was PBMCs. These TCRs come from a young woman in good health and CMV-seropositive.

The chain is built from TRBV11-2 and TRBJ2-2; 7 positions match TRBD2. CDR1 and CDR2 from the germline V gene are SGHAT and FQNNGV. The CDR3 extends over 16 amino acids. The junction had 9 bases not matched to a gene; V was cut back by 8 bases and J by 0 bases. Here the CDR3 DNA reads TGTGCCAGCGAGTCGCCAAGCGGGGCGAACACCGGGGAGCTGTTTTTT. It encodes CASESPSGANTGELFF.

In this sample, this clone turned up once. V is TRBV18 and J is TRBJ2-2; 7 bases agree with TRBD1. Looked up from germline, CDR1 is KGHSH and CDR2 is LQKENI. The trim removed 1 base at V and 5 bases at J, leaving 7 bases unmatched. This CDR3 comprises 16 residues. The CDR3 protein is CASSPLPGGRTGELFF. DNA for the CDR3: TGTGCCAGCTCACCACTTCCAGGGGGAAGAACCGGGGAGCTGTTTTTT.

This sequence joins TRBV7-8 and TRBJ2-3; D ambiguous. Germline values: CDR1 SGHVS, CDR2 FQNEAQ. The CDR3 covers 14 residues. Trimming took off 5 bases at V and 2 bases at J, with 11 bases between the two ends. CDR3 sequence reads: CASSPQRFTDTQYF. CDR3 DNA: TGTGCCAGCAGCCCTCAGAGGTTCACAGATACGCAGTATTTT.

V usage is TRBV19 and J usage is TRBJ1-6; D is undetermined. From germline, CDR1 is LNHDA and CDR2 SQIVND (reference sequence). Trimming cost V 4 bases and J 6 bases, with 4 bases left between them. The CDR3 has 12 amino acids. CDR3 in DNA: TGTGCCAGTAGTACTCGTAATTCACCCCTCCACTTT. It encodes CASSTRNSPLHF.

The genes are TRBV5-1 and TRBJ2-7, with D possibly being TRBD2 (6 bases). Between the trimmed V and J ends, which lost 4 bases and 0 bases, there was a span of 14 bases. This CDR3 region has 15 residues. Germline V lookup: CDR1 SGHRS, CDR2 YFSETQ. In DNA form, the CDR3 reads TGCGCCAGCAGCGTATGGGACGGGAGCTCCTACGAGCAGTACTTC. Amino acid sequence: CASSVWDGSSYEQYF. Supplemented by reference TRBV5-1 and TRBJ2-7, the full variable domain reads KAGVTQTPRYLIKTRGQQVTLSCSPISGHRSVSWYQQTPGQGLQFLFEYFSETQRNKGNFPGRFSGRQFSNSRSEMNVSTLELGDSALYLCASSVWDGSSYEQYFGPGTRLTVT.

This sequence joins TRBV10-2 and TRBJ1-4; D not certain. From germline, CDR1 is WSHSY and CDR2 SAAADI. V lost 3 bases and J lost 4, with 3 bases in between. This CDR3 has 12 amino acids. The CDR3 loop is CASSDLNEKLFF. The CDR3 DNA sequence: TGCGCCAGCAGTGACCTTAATGAAAAACTGTTTTTT.

V and J are TRBV9 and TRBJ2-3; D might be TRBD2 (6 bases). This CDR3 has 15 amino acids. The V and J ends lost 0 bases and 4 bases respectively, with 12 bases between them. Per germline, CDR1 SGDLS and CDR2 YYNGEE. CDR3 residues: CASSVVGGTPDTQYF. The CDR3 DNA is TGTGCCAGCAGCGTAGTTGGGGGGACCCCAGATACGCAGTATTTT.

The V call is TRBV2, the J call TRBJ2-3, with D possibly being TRBD2 (6 bases). This CDR3 has 13 residues. From germline, CDR1 is SNHLY and CDR2 FYNNEI. V was shortened by 6 bases and J by 4 bases, with 11 bases between the two germline ends. CDR3 sequence: CASRGGFADTQYF. The CDR3 DNA sequence: TGTGCCAGCAGGGGAGGATTTGCAGATACGCAGTATTTT.

The DNA for the CDR3 is TGTGCCAGCAGCCTCGGACAGCCCTCTGGAAACACCATATATTTT. It translates to CASSLGQPSGNTIYF. The V call is TRBV5-4, the J call TRBJ1-3; tentatively, D is TRBD1 (6 bases). The CDR3 extends over 15 amino acids. Germline CDR1 is SGHNT and CDR2 is YYREEE (reference sequence). V dropped 4 bases and J dropped 0 bases, with 11 bases sitting between them.

The rearrangement joins TRBV2 to TRBJ1-3; D gene uncertain. The CDR3 is 13 residues long. Germline V lookup: CDR1 SNHLY, CDR2 FYNNEI. Trimming pared 4 bases from V and 4 bases from J, leaving 8 bases between. This chain's CDR3 is CASSGAKGNTIYF. The CDR3 coding sequence is TGTGCCAGCAGTGGCGCAAAGGGAAACACCATATATTTT.

V usage is TRBV6-1 and J usage is TRBJ2-3; 8 nucleotides agree with TRBD2. The germline V gene encodes CDR1 MNHNS and CDR2 SASEGT. V gave up 2 bases and J gave up 4 bases; unmatched junction bases: 5. The CDR3 has 15 amino acids. CDR3 DNA sequence: TGTGCCAGCAGTGAAACGCCGGGAGGGCCAGATACGCAGTATTTT. Translation: CASSETPGGPDTQYF.

The rearrangement links TRBV29-1 to TRBJ2-1; 9 bases are shared with TRBD2. Trimming at V came to 5 bases and at J to 4 bases, leaving 3 bases not matched to a gene. The germline gives CDR1 SQVTM, CDR2 ANQGSEA. The CDR3 is 13 residues long. CDR3 nucleotides: TGCAGCGTTTTAGCGGGGGAGTACAATGAGCAGTTCTTC. Protein sequence: CSVLAGEYNEQFF.

The rearrangement joins TRBV15 to TRBJ2-1, with 11 bases lining up with TRBD2. Trimming at V came to 5 bases and at J to 4 bases, leaving 4 bases not matched to a gene. The CDR3 length is 15 residues. The germline gives CDR1 LNHNV, CDR2 YYDKDF (reference sequence). The DNA for the CDR3 is TGTGCCACCAGCCTAGCGGGAGGTGCGTACAATGAGCAGTTCTTC. Protein product: CATSLAGGAYNEQFF.

The V call is TRBV7-2, the J call TRBJ2-3; unclear D gene. This CDR3 is 13 amino acids long. V was pared by 2 bases and J by 4 bases, with 7 bases between. Germline V CDR1 and CDR2: SGHTA, FQGNSA. CDR3 nucleotides: TGTGCCAGCAGCTTATTTGTATCAGATACGCAGTATTTT. Its protein is CASSLFVSDTQYF.

The V and J genes are TRBV5-6 and TRBJ2-7, with 12 bases matching TRBD2. The germline CDR1 and CDR2 sequences are SGHDT and YYEEEE. The CDR3 is 16 residues long. Trimming took 3 bases from V and 5 from J; bases not matched to a gene: 9. The chain's CDR3 is CASSSITSGRLNEQYF. The CDR3 DNA reads TGTGCCAGCAGCTCCATCACTAGCGGGAGGCTAAACGAGCAGTACTTC.

This chain links TRBV27 with TRBJ2-7; D might be TRBD2 (10 bases). V lost 5 bases and J lost 2, with 34 bases in between. Germline CDR1 reads MNHEY; CDR2 reads SMNVEV (reference sequence). The CDR3 is 21 residues long. In nucleotides, the CDR3 is TGTGCCAGCAGTACCCACCGGACAGGGGTAGCGGCTAGCGGGAGCGCCTACGAGCAGTACTTC. This encodes CASSTHRTGVAASGSAYEQYF.

With respect to this clone: A read error may account for a junction end that differs from germline. This chain connects TRBV15 to TRBJ2-7; 7 bases are a match to TRBD1. CDR1 LNHNV and CDR2 YYDKDF come from the germline V gene (reference sequence). This CDR3 contains 14 residues. In DNA form, the CDR3 reads TGTGCCACCAGCAGAGATCAGAGCTCTCGGGACAGCATTTTC. Translation gives CATSRDQSSRDSIF.

The V gene is TRBV5-4, the J gene TRBJ2-1; 14 bases are shared with TRBD2. This CDR3 has 17 residues. Germline CDR1 is SGHNT and CDR2 is YYREEE (reference sequence). J lost 1 base, V lost 4 bases, and 4 bases had no gene match. The CDR3: CASSQGLAGESYNEQFF. The DNA for the CDR3 is TGTGCCAGCAGCCAGGGACTAGCGGGGGAATCCTACAATGAGCAGTTCTTC. Using reference TRBV5-4 and TRBJ2-1 for the parts outside the CDR3, the full variable domain is ETGVTQSPTHLIKTRGQQVTLRCSSQSGHNTVSWYQQALGQGPQFIFQYYREEENGRGNFPPRFSGLQFPNYSSELNVNALELDDSALYLCASSQGLAGESYNEQFFGPGTRLTVL.